This TCR beta chain was sequenced for a study of cytomegalovirus exposure and HLA in healthy donors. The donors were members of the validation cohort comprising about 130 subjects, separate from the approximately 700-subject first cohort. Broader study findings: Overall, approximately 150 TCR beta chains were annotated as cytomegalovirus-associated. In vitro testing confirmed a few CMV-associated chains as specific for CMV antigens.

This clone appeared once. The antigen remains unidentified. Data came from immunoSEQ multiplex PCR; TCRdb stores just in-frame clones and leaves some out. The sample has about 130,000 clones; approximately 89% are singletons. Trimming cost V 0 bases and J 1 base, with 9 bases left between them. The CDR3 runs 16 residues. Germline values: CDR1 MNHNY, CDR2 SVGAGI (reference sequence). The source is a woman younger than 30 in good health and CMV-seropositive. The V call is TRBV6-6, the J call TRBJ2-2; tentatively, D is TRBD1 (5 bases). The sequenced material came from PBMCs. CDR3 sequence: CASSYSPRENTGELFF. Here the CDR3 DNA reads TGTGCCAGCAGTTACTCCCCCAGGGAGAACACCGGGGAGCTGTTTTTT.